Presented here are 30 T cell receptor beta chains from one specimen sequenced in a study of cytomegalovirus exposure and HLA in healthy donors. The PCR contained 60 Vbeta and 13 Jbeta primers. TCRdb keeps only in-frame clones here, not all; method: immunoSEQ multiplex PCR. The data contain 100,000 to 120,000 clones, around four fifths of them singletons. Input material: PBMCs. These TCRs come from a man aged 25-45 years in good health and CMV-seropositive.

The rearrangement joins TRBV4-1 to TRBJ2-1; 13 nucleotides agree with TRBD2. Trimming at V came to 5 bases and at J to 6 bases, leaving 4 bases not matched to a gene. The CDR3 has 15 residues. Per germline, CDR1 MGHRA and CDR2 YSYEKL. CDR3 region: CASSLGLAGINEQFF. CDR3 bases: TGCGCCAGCAGCTTGGGACTAGCGGGGATCAATGAGCAGTTCTTC.

The chain joins TRBV27 to TRBJ2-7; 8 nucleotides line up with TRBD1. Trimming at V came to 2 bases and at J to 4 bases, leaving 4 bases not matched to a gene. The CDR3 covers 14 residues. CDR1 and CDR2 (germline): MNHEY, SMNVEV (reference sequence). The CDR3 coding sequence is TGTGCCAGCAGTTTAATGCAGGGGGCTTACGAGCAGTACTTC. It is translated as CASSLMQGAYEQYF.

The chain links TRBV29-1 to TRBJ2-2; no definite D call. Per germline, CDR1 SQVTM and CDR2 ANQGSEA. V shed 8 bases and J shed 0 bases, with 10 bases lying between them. CDR3 size: 13 residues. The CDR3 spells CSYEAANTGELFF. The CDR3 DNA reads as TGCAGCTATGAGGCAGCGAACACCGGGGAGCTGTTTTTT.

This clone was seen a handful of times. V is TRBV4-3 and J is TRBJ1-1, with 7 bases identical to TRBD1. The germline gives CDR1 LGHNA, CDR2 YSLEER. The CDR3 loop spans 15 amino acids. Losses at the gene ends were 3 bases for V and 4 bases for J; bases not matched to a gene: 8. The CDR3 region has the DNA TGCGCCAGCAGCCATTCAAAGGACAGGTTCACTGAAGCTTTCTTT. Amino acid sequence: CASSHSKDRFTEAFF.

The CDR3 DNA follows: TGTGCCAGCAGCTTGGCCGGGGGAGTGGGGGCCAAAAACATTCAGTACTTC. This gives the protein CASSLAGGVGAKNIQYF. The rearrangement uses TRBV5-4 and TRBJ2-4, with D possibly matching TRBD2 (6 bases). The CDR3 covers 17 residues. Germline V CDR1 and CDR2: SGHNT, YYREEE (reference sequence). The ends were cut back, 0 bases at V and 1 base at J, with 14 bases in the middle.

This chain connects TRBV10-1 to TRBJ1-6, with D perhaps matching TRBD1 (5 bases). Deletions cut 5 bases from V and 8 bases from J, with 10 bases between. The CDR3 runs 13 residues. CDR1 is WNHNN, CDR2 SYGVQD, per germline (reference sequence). The CDR3 DNA follows: TGCGCCAGCAGTCAGGGTGTGGATTCACCCCTCCACTTT. Its translation is CASSQGVDSPLHF.

The rearrangement uses TRBV2 and TRBJ2-7; 7 nucleotides align to TRBD1. With V trimmed by 6 bases and J by 6 bases, 8 bases remained unmatched. CDR1 is SNHLY and CDR2 is FYNNEI in the germline V gene. There are 13 residues in the CDR3. The CDR3 region is CASRGLGQLEQYF. In DNA form, the CDR3 reads TGTGCCAGCAGGGGTTTGGGACAGCTCGAGCAGTACTTC.

The rearrangement links TRBV6-6 to TRBJ2-1; D gene unclear. This CDR3 is 15 amino acids long. V lost 2 bases and J 5 bases, leaving 13 bases between the germline ends. Per germline, CDR1 MNHNY and CDR2 SVGAGI (reference sequence). CDR3 loop: CASSYLGYQNNEQFF. Here the CDR3 DNA reads TGTGCCAGCAGTTACCTGGGCTACCAGAACAATGAGCAGTTCTTC.

The V call is TRBV4-1, the J call TRBJ2-7, with 8 bases that match TRBD1. V dropped 1 base and J dropped 2; count of bases not matched to a gene: 4. The CDR3 is 15 residues long. Germline CDR1 is MGHRA and CDR2 is YSYEKL. Written as DNA, the CDR3 is TGCGCCAGCAGCCAAGCGGGGACAGGCCCCTACGAGCAGTACTTC. Protein: CASSQAGTGPYEQYF.

This clone has just one count. This sequence joins TRBV6-5 and TRBJ1-1, with TRBD1 as a possible D gene (5 bases). Looked up from germline, CDR1 is MNHEY and CDR2 is SVGAGI. Trimming shortened V by 0 bases and J by 4 bases, and 15 bases separated the two germline ends. The CDR3 has 16 residues. This CDR3 is CASSYSMGVGGTEAFF. CDR3 DNA: TGTGCCAGCAGTTACTCGATGGGGGTGGGGGGCACTGAAGCTTTCTTT.

The rearrangement joins TRBV14 to TRBJ1-2; D might be TRBD1 (5 bases). Germline values: CDR1 SGHDN, CDR2 FVKESK. Deletions cut 0 bases from V and 8 bases from J, with 16 bases between. The CDR3 consists of 15 residues. CDR3 in DNA: TGTGCCAGCAGCCAAGATCGGAGGGGCCTGCACGGCTACACCTTC. It is translated as CASSQDRRGLHGYTF.

The chain links TRBV2 to TRBJ2-5, with TRBD2 matching over 15 bases. Germline V gene lookup returns CDR1 SNHLY and CDR2 FYNNEI. The CDR3 has 17 amino acids. Trimming at V came to 3 bases and at J to 5 bases, leaving 7 bases not matched to a gene. The CDR3 coding sequence is TGTGCCAGCAGTGACGGGACTAGCGGGGGGATAGGGGAGACCCAGTACTTC. Translating it yields CASSDGTSGGIGETQYF.

The CDR3, as DNA: TGTGCCAGCAGTTTGGGACATTTGAACACTGAAGCTTTCTTT. Its translation is CASSLGHLNTEAFF. The chain combines TRBV2 with TRBJ1-1; possibly TRBD1 for D (6 bases). The germline V gene has CDR1 SNHLY and CDR2 FYNNEI. Between the trimmed V and J ends, which lost 5 bases and 0 bases, there was a span of 10 bases. The CDR3 runs to 14 residues.

V gene TRBV4-3 combines with J gene TRBJ2-5; 12 bases line up with TRBD1. This CDR3 is built from 15 residues. With 3 bases clipped from V and 4 bases from J, the junction kept 3 bases outside the gene matches. Germline CDR1 reads LGHNA; CDR2 reads YSLEER. The CDR3 coding sequence is TGCGCCAGCAGCCAGGGACAGGGGGCTGGAGAGACCCAGTACTTC. It codes for CASSQGQGAGETQYF.

The chain is built from TRBV28 and TRBJ1-1; TRBD1 aligns across 9 bases. CDR3 size: 14 residues. Per germline, CDR1 MDHEN and CDR2 SYDVKM. V trimming: 5 bases; J trimming: 3 bases; junction bases outside the gene matches: 4. CDR3 nucleotides: TGTGCCAGCAGTGACAGGGGGAGGCACACTGAAGCTTTCTTT. Protein: CASSDRGRHTEAFF.

This clone has a handful of counts. This chain joins TRBV29-1 and TRBJ1-1, with a weak D call TRBD1 (5 bases). Trimming pared 7 bases from V and 6 bases from J, leaving 15 bases between. Germline V CDR1 and CDR2: SQVTM, ANQGSEA. The CDR3 extends over 12 amino acids. The DNA for the CDR3 is TGCAGCGCGGGGGGACGGGTCTCTGAAGCTTTCTTT. It encodes CSAGGRVSEAFF.

This clone came up once. The chain couples TRBV5-1 to TRBJ1-4, with D possibly TRBD1 on 5 matching bases. The germline CDR1 and CDR2 sequences are SGHRS and YFSETQ. V dropped 0 bases and J dropped 0 bases, with 12 bases sitting between them. The length of the CDR3 is 17 residues. The CDR3 coding sequence is TGCGCCAGCAGCTTGGGGGTATCGGGGGCAACTAATGAAAAACTGTTTTTT. Translation: CASSLGVSGATNEKLFF.

The chain carries TRBV29-1 and TRBJ1-2; D call uncertain. Germline lookup yields CDR1 SQVTM and CDR2 ANQGSEA. The V end was cut by 0 bases, the J end by 4 bases, with 12 bases between. The CDR3 runs 14 residues. The CDR3 coding sequence is TGCAGCGTTGAAGATGGCACAGAATCCTATGGCTACACCTTC. It encodes CSVEDGTESYGYTF.

The chain links TRBV19 to TRBJ2-5; 8 bases map to TRBD1. In germline, CDR1 is LNHDA, CDR2 SQIVND (reference sequence). CDR3 length: 15 amino acids. V lost 7 bases to trimming and J lost 1 base; unmatched junction nucleotides: 8. CDR3 residues: CASKGDRFGQETQYF. The CDR3 DNA sequence: TGTGCCAGTAAGGGGGACAGGTTCGGCCAAGAGACCCAGTACTTC.

The gene calls are TRBV11-2 and TRBJ2-2; D may be TRBD1 (5 bases). Trimming stripped 5 bases from V and 6 bases from J, with 7 bases between. There are 12 residues in the CDR3. Per germline, CDR1 SGHAT and CDR2 FQNNGV. The DNA of the CDR3 is TGTGCCAGCAGCCAACAGGCCGGGGAGCTGTTTTTT. The encoded protein is CASSQQAGELFF.

The chain is built from TRBV5-1 and TRBJ2-4, with 7 bases identical to TRBD2. The CDR3 is 14 amino acids. V was clipped by 4 bases and J by 1 base; unmatched bases: 2. Germline-derived CDR1 and CDR2 are SGHRS and YFSETQ. The CDR3 DNA follows: TGCGCCAGCAGCGAAGCGGGGGCCAAAAACATTCAGTACTTC. Encoded protein: CASSEAGAKNIQYF.

This clone was recorded only once. This rearrangement joins TRBV12-5 to TRBJ1-1; D possibly corresponds to TRBD1 (5 bases). V lost 0 bases to trimming and J lost 5 bases, with 19 bases between them. This CDR3 is built from 17 residues. Germline V gene lookup returns CDR1 LGHNT and CDR2 FRNRAP. CDR3 DNA sequence: TGTGCTAGTGGTTTGGTTACCTTCGGGGGGGGAACGACTGAAGCTTTCTTT. Its translation: CASGLVTFGGGTTEAFF.

This clone showed up just once. V usage is TRBV6-6 and J usage is TRBJ2-1; possibly TRBD1 for D (6 bases). V was trimmed by 8 bases and J by 12 bases, leaving 11 bases between them. The CDR3 has 10 amino acids. Germline V gives CDR1 MNHNY, CDR2 SVGAGI (reference sequence). The DNA for the CDR3 is TGTGCCAGCGGGGAACAGGGGCAGTTCTTC. This translates into CASGEQGQFF.

The V call is TRBV9, the J call TRBJ2-3, with TRBD2 identical over 8 bases. The CDR3 totals 15 residues. Germline lookup yields CDR1 SGDLS and CDR2 YYNGEE. The J segment lost 1 base and the V segment lost 7 bases, leaving 8 bases of the junction unmatched. The CDR3 DNA reads TGTGCCAGCTCGCGGGGGGAGACCCGCACAGATACGCAGTATTTT. Its protein product is CASSRGETRTDTQYF.

This clone was counted once. The chain recombines TRBV10-1 with TRBJ1-4, with 10 nucleotides matching TRBD1. The CDR3 has 14 residues. V lost 5 bases and J lost 6; bases outside the gene matches: 3. From germline, CDR1 is WNHNN and CDR2 SYGVQD (reference sequence). The CDR3 spells CASSSGTGDEKLFF. In DNA form, the CDR3 reads TGCGCCAGCAGTAGCGGGACAGGGGATGAAAAACTGTTTTTT.

The genes are TRBV30 and TRBJ1-1; D perhaps matches TRBD1 (5 bases). The CDR3 has 13 amino acids. Trimming took off 1 base at V and 0 bases at J, with 6 bases between the two ends. Germline CDR1 GTSNPN, CDR2 SVGIG (reference sequence). CDR3 loop: CAWSAGMNTEAFF. CDR3 coding DNA: TGTGCCTGGAGTGCAGGGATGAACACTGAAGCTTTCTTT.

This chain joins TRBV15 and TRBJ1-2; D is unclear. CDR3 length equals 15 residues. The ends were cut back, 6 bases at V and 8 bases at J, with 22 bases in the middle. Germline V gives CDR1 LNHNV, CDR2 YYDKDF (reference sequence). CDR3 nucleotide sequence: TGTGCCACCAGTAGTTACTCACCAGAGGCGTCCGGCTACACCTTC. Its protein is CATSSYSPEASGYTF.

This rearrangement joins TRBV11-2 to TRBJ2-2, with no clear D. This CDR3 comprises 15 residues. Germline CDR1 SGHAT, CDR2 FQNNGV. Trimming took 0 bases from V and 3 from J, leaving 8 bases between them. The CDR3 DNA sequence: TGTGCCAGCAGCTTAGATTCCCAGTACACCGGGGAGCTGTTTTTT. Amino acid sequence: CASSLDSQYTGELFF.

This clone was seen a handful of times. The CDR3, as DNA: TGTGCCAGCAGTTTATCCACGATGGGCCCATACGAGCAGTACTTC. This sequence encodes CASSLSTMGPYEQYF. J is TRBJ2-7 and V is TRBV9; D not certain. The V and J ends lost 5 bases and 4 bases respectively, with 19 bases between them. Germline assignment: CDR1 SGDLS and CDR2 YYNGEE. CDR3 length: 15 amino acids.

The genes are TRBV9 and TRBJ2-3; a weak D match, TRBD1 (6 bases). This CDR3 has 15 residues. The germline V gene has CDR1 SGDLS and CDR2 YYNGEE. V lost 2 bases to trimming and J lost 5 bases, with 15 bases between them. The CDR3 DNA sequence: TGTGCCAGCAGCGTTCCCAGGGGCGGTGGAGATACGCAGTATTTT. Its translation: CASSVPRGGGDTQYF.